This T cell receptor delta chain was captured in a study of γδ T cells in repeated Plasmodium falciparum infection. Study-wide context: Timepoints: baseline, immediately before selected infections, and 21 days after every infection.

Flow sorting of PBMC yielded separate Vgamma9/Vdelta2+ and Vdelta2-negative gammadelta T cell populations for bulk repertoire analysis. General study points: Over time and infection, Vgamma9/Vdelta2+ repertoires remained highly stable and polyclonal. Vdelta2-negative gammadelta repertoires, largely Vdelta1+, seemingly showed infection-driven waves of new clonal selection. Vdelta2-negative gammadelta repertoires appeared less diverse and less shared in Malian than Australian children.

Regarding this clone: Its target is unknown. The translation of this DNA and the TCRdb protein of a much larger clone differ at residue 8, probably owing to a read error; the protein shown here is translated from the DNA.

TCRdb processed the multiplex PCR reads again with the CATT caller. There are 85,000 to 95,000 delta-chain clones in the sample; about 1.5% occur only once, and more than 7% lies in the top ten. V lost 0 bases, J lost 1 base, and 14 bases lay in between. Germline values: CDR1 GEAIGNYY, CDR2 EKD. The CDR3 spans 16 residues. This sequence was found in a pool of human donors (malaria-infected and uninfected, not separated). The sequenced material came from gamma-delta T cells from blood. The chain joins TRDV2 to TRDJ1; D may be TRDD3 (5 bases). The J gene is absent in TCRdb and was assigned here via DNA matching to germline. The CDR3 DNA reads TGTGCCTGTGACACCGTGGGGCCTCGAAGCACCGATAAACTCATCTTT. Its protein product is CACDTVGPRSTDKLIF.